This T cell receptor beta chain originates from a study of blood T cell repertoires in COVID-19. In the study overall: Acute and convalescent COVID-19 specimens originated in the United States, Italy and Spain. From T cells, B-cell-depleted T cells, or PBMCs came the material, which was cDNA or gDNA.

TCRdb's copy holds only in-frame clones and misses some; the assay was immunoSEQ multiplex PCR. The table includes roughly 250,000 clones, around 86% detected once. The CDR3 has 15 residues. V gave up 5 bases and J gave up 5 bases; unmatched junction bases: 8. From germline, CDR1 is LNHDA and CDR2 SQIVND (reference sequence). V gene TRBV19 combines with J gene TRBJ1-4; 7 positions agree with TRBD1. The sequence derives from a woman aged 50 to 60 who had recovered from COVID-19. Sequenced input: PBMCs or T cells enriched from blood (not recorded which). CDR3 nucleotides: TGTGCCAGTAGTGAGTCCGGGACAGTCAATGAAAAACTGTTTTTT. This codes for CASSESGTVNEKLFF.